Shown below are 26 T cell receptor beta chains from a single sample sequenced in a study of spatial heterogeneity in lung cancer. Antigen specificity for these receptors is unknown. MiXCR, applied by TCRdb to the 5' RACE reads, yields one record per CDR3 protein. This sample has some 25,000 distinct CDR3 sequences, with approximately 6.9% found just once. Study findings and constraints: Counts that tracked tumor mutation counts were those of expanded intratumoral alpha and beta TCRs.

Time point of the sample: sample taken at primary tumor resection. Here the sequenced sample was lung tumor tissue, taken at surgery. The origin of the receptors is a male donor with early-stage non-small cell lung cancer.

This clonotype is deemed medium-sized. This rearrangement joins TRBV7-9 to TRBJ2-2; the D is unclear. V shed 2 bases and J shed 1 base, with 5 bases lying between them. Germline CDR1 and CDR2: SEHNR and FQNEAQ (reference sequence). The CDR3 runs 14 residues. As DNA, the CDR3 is TGTGCCAGCAGCTTATCCAGGAACACCGGGGAGCTGTTTTTT. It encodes CASSLSRNTGELFF.

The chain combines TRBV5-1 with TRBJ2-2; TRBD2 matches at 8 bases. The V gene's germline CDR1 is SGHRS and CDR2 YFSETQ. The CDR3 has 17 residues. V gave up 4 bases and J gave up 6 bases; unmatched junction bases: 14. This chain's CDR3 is CASSPTPGAGGAGELFF. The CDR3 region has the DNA TGCGCCAGCAGCCCTACCCCAGGCGCCGGGGGGGCCGGGGAGCTGTTTTTT.

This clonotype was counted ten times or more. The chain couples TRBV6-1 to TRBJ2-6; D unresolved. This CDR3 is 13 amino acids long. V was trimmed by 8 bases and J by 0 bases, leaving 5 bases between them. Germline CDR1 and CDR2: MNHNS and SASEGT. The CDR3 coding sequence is TGTGCCAGCTCGAGCTCTGGGGCCAACGTCCTGACTTTC. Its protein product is CASSSSGANVLTF.

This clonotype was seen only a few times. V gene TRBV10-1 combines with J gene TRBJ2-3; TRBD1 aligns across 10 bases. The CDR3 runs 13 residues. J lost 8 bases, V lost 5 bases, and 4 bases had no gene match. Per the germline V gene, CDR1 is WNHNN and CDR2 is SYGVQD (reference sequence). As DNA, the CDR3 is TGCGCCAGCAGTAGGAGACAGGGGGCTACGCAGTATTTT. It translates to CASSRRQGATQYF.

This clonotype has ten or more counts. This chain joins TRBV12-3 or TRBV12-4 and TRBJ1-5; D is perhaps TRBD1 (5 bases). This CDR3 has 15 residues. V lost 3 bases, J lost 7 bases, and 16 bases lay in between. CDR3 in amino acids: CASSFWDGGHQPQHF. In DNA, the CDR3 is TGTGCCAGCAGTTTTTGGGACGGGGGTCACCAGCCCCAGCATTTT.

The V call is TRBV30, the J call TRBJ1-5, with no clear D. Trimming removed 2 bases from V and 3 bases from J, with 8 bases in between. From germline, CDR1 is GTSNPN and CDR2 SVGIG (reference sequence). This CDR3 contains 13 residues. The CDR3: CAWSFALNQPQHF. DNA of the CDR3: TGTGCCTGGAGTTTTGCACTCAATCAGCCCCAGCATTTT.

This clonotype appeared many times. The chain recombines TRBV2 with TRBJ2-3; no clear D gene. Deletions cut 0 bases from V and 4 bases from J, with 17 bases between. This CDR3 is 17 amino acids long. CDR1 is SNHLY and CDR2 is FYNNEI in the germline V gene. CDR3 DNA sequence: TGTGCCAGCAGTGAAGCGCTTCCACAGCGAGGCGCAGATACGCAGTATTTT. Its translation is CASSEALPQRGADTQYF.

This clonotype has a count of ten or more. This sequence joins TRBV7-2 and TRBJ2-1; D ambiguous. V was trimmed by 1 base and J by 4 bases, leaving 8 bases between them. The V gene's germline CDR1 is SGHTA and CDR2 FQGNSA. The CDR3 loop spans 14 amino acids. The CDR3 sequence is CASSLEGGYNEQFF. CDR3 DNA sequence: TGTGCCAGCAGCTTAGAGGGCGGTTACAATGAGCAGTTCTTC.

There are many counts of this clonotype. CDR3 region: CASSQREGAEAFF. DNA of the CDR3: TGTGCCAGCAGCCAAAGAGAGGGGGCTGAAGCTTTCTTT. V is TRBV7-2 and J is TRBJ1-1; weak D call: TRBD1 (6 bases). The CDR3 is made up of 13 amino acids. V was trimmed by 5 bases and J by 6 bases, leaving 13 bases between them. Germline assignment: CDR1 SGHTA and CDR2 FQGNSA.

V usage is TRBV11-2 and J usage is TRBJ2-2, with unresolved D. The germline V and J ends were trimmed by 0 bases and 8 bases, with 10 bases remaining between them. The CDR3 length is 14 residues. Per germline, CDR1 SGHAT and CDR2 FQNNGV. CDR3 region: CASSLDFFWGELFF. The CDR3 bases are TGTGCCAGCAGCTTAGATTTTTTTTGGGGGGAGCTGTTTTTT.

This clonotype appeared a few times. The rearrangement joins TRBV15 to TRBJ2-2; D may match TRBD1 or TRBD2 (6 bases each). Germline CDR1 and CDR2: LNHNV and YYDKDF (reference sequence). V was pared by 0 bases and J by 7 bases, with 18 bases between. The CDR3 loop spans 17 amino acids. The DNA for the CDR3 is TGTGCCACCAGCAGAGATAGGGCGGGACAATCCTTCGGGGAGCTGTTTTTT. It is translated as CATSRDRAGQSFGELFF.

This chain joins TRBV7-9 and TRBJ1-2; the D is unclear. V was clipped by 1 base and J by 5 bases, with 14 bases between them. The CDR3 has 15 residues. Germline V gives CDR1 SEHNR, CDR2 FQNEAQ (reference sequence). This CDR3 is CASSLGSRARYGYTF. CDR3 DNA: TGTGCCAGCAGCTTAGGTTCCAGAGCCCGATATGGCTACACCTTC.

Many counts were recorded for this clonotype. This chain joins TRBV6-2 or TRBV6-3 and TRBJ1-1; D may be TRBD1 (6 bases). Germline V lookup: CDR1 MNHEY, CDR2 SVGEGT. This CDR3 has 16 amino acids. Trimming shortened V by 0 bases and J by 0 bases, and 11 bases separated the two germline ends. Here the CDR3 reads CASSYSKGEVNTEAFF. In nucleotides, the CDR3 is TGTGCCAGCAGTTACTCGAAGGGGGAGGTGAACACTGAAGCTTTCTTT.

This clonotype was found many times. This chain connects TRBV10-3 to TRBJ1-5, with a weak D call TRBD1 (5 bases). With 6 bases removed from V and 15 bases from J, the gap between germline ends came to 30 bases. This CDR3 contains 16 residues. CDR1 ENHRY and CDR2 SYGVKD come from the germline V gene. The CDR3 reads CAISEERAGSRRGRHF. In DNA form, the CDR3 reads TGTGCCATCAGCGAGGAAAGGGCAGGGAGCCGGAGGGGACGGCATTTT.

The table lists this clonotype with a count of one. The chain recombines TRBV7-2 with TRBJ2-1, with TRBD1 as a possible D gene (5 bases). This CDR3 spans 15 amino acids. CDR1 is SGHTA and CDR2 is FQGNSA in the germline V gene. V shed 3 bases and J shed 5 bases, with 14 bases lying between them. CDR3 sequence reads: CASSFVQGRNNEQFF. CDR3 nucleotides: TGTGCCAGCAGCTTTGTCCAGGGCCGAAACAATGAGCAGTTCTTC.

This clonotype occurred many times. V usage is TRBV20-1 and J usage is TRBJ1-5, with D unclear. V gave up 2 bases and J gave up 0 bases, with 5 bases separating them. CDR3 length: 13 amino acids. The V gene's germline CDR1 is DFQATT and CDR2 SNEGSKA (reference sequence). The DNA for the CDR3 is TGCAGTGCTAGAAGTGATAGCAATCAGCCCCAGCATTTT. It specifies CSARSDSNQPQHF.

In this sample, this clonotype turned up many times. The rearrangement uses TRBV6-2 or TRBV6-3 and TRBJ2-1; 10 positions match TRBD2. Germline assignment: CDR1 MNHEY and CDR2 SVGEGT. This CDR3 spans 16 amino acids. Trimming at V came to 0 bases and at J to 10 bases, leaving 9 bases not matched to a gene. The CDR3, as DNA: TGTGCCAGCAGTTACTCCAGGGGTTCGACTAGCGGGGAGCAGTTCTTC. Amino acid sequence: CASSYSRGSTSGEQFF.

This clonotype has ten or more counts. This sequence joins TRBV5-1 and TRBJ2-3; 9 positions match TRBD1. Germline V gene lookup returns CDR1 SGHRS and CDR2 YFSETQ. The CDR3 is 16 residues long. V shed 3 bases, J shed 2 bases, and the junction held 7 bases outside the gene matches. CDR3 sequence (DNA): TGCGCCAGCAGCTACGGACAGGGGACGTTCACAGATACGCAGTATTTT. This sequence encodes CASSYGQGTFTDTQYF.

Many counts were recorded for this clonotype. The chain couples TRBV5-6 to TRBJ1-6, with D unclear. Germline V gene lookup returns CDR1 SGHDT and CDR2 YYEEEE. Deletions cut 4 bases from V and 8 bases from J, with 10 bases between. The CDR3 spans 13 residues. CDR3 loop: CASSLGPHSPLHF. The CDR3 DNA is TGTGCCAGCAGCCTGGGTCCGCATTCACCCCTCCACTTT.

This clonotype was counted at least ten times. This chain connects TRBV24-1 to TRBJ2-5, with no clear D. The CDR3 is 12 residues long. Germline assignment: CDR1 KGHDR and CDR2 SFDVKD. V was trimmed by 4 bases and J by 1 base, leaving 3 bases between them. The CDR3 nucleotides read TGTGCCACCAGTGAGACCCAAGAGACCCAGTACTTC. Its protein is CATSETQETQYF.

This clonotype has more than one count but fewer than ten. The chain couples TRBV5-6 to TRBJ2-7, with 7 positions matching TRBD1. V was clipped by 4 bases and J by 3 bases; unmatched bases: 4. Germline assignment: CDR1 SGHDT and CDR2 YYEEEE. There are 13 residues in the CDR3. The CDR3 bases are TGTGCCAGCAGCAGACAGGGTATCTACGAGCAGTACTTC. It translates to CASSRQGIYEQYF.

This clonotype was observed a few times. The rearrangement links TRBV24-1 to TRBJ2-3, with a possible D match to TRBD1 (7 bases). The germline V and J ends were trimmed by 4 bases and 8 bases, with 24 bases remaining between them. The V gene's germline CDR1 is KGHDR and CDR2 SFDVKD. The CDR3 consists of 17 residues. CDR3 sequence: CATSDPRAGGRGGTQYF. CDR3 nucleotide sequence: TGTGCCACCAGTGACCCCAGGGCAGGGGGGCGAGGGGGTACGCAGTATTTT.

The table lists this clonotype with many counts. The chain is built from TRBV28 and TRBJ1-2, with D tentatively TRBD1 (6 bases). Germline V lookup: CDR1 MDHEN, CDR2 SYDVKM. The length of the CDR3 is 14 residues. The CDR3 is CVSMGRGLNYGYTF. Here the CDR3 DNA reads TGTGTCTCAATGGGGCGGGGGCTCAACTATGGCTACACCTTC.

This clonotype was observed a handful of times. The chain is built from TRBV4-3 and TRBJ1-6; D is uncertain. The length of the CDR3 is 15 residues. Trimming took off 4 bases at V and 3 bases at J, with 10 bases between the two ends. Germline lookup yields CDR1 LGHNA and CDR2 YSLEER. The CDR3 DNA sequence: TGCGCCAGCAGCCGGAAACAGAACTATAATTCACCCCTCCACTTT. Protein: CASSRKQNYNSPLHF.

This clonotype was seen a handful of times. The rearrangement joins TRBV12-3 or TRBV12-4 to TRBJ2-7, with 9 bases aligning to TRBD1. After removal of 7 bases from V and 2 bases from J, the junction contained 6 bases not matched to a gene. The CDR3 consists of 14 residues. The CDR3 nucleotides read TGTGCCAGCAACGACAGGGGGTCCCCCTACGAGCAGTACTTC. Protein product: CASNDRGSPYEQYF.

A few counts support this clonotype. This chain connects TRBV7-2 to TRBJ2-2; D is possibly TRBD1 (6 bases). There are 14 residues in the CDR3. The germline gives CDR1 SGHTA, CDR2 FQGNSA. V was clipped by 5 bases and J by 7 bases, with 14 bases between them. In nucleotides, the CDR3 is TGTGCCAGCAGCCCTCGACAGGTACACGGGGAGCTGTTTTTT. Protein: CASSPRQVHGELFF.